A selection of T cell receptor beta chains follows, all from one sample in a study of PD-L1 blockade in urothelial cancer. The method was immunoSEQ multiplex PCR; TCRdb's version includes in-frame clones alone and lacks a portion of them. This sample has 350 to 450 clones; less than 50% occur once, and the top ten carry less than 9%. The specimen comprised tumor tissue, sampled before atezolizumab (anti-PD-L1) treatment. Receptors were obtained from a man aged 60 to 69 with urothelial cancer. CDR3s include the opening cysteine and the closing phenylalanine or tryptophan. D genes are given only for firm matches. Clone sizes are given selectively: once, few, many, or a class where the clone is expanded.

V	size	J	D	DNA	CDR3
TRBV6-8	.	TRBJ1-6	.	TGTGCCAGCAGTTACTCGACGGGGGCCCCCTATAATTCACCCCTCCACTTT	CASSYSTGAPYNSPLHF
TRBV19	once	TRBJ1-2	.	TGTGCCAGTAGTGAAGGGTTTGACTATGGCTACACCTTC	CASSEGFDYGYTF
TRBV15	.	TRBJ1-2	.	TGTGCCACCAGCAGAGATTTGGGGGCGTATGGCTACACCTTC	CATSRDLGAYGYTF
TRBV6-4	few	TRBJ1-5	.	TGTGCCAGCAGTGAAGGCAATCAGCCCCAGCATTTT	CASSEGNQPQHF
TRBV11-3	.	TRBJ1-1	.	TGTGCCAGCAGCCAAGCCGACCGGACAGCTGTGAACACTGAAGCTTTCTTT	CASSQADRTAVNTEAFF
TRBV19	.	TRBJ1-1	.	TGTGCCAGTTTACGTGAAGTGGGCACTGAAGCTTTCTTT	CASLREVGTEAFF
TRBV5-1	.	TRBJ2-7	.	TGCGCCAGCAGCTGGACGGGCGGCCGACCGAACGAGCAGTACTTC	CASSWTGGRPNEQYF
TRBV19	.	TRBJ1-5	.	TGTGCCAGTAGTAGTAATAGCAATCAGCCCCAGCATTTT	CASSSNSNQPQHF
TRBV11-3	few	TRBJ2-1	.	TGTGCCAGCAGCTTAGTGGCTCTCTCCTACAATGAGCAGTTCTTC	CASSLVALSYNEQFF
TRBV7-5	.	TRBJ1-1	.	TGTGCCAGCAGCTCCATCGGTCTCCCCCGAGGCACTGAAGCTTTCTTT	CASSSIGLPRGTEAFF
TRBV25-1	few	TRBJ2-7	TRBD2	TGTGCCAGCAGTGGAAGCGGGGGACCCTACGAGCAGTACTTC	CASSGSGGPYEQYF
TRBV30	.	TRBJ1-2	.	TGTGCCTCTACCTCTGCAGGGAACTATGGCTACACCTTC	CASTSAGNYGYTF
TRBV29-1	.	TRBJ1-1	.	TGCAGCGTTTTGGTGGTCGGCACTGAAGCTTTCTTT	CSVLVVGTEAFF
TRBV6-8	.	TRBJ2-1	.	TGTGCCAGCAGAGCCTCTTGGAGAAACAATGAGCAGTTCTTC	CASRASWRNNEQFF
TRBV11-3	.	TRBJ2-1	TRBD1	TGTGCCAGCAGCTTATTGTGGACAGGGATCGGCAATGAGCAGTTCTTC	CASSLLWTGIGNEQFF
TRBV29-1	.	TRBJ2-1	TRBD1	TGCAGCGTTGAAAAGCGACAGGGGTACAATGAGCAGTTCTTC	CSVEKRQGYNEQFF
TRBV9	few	TRBJ1-5	.	TGTGCCAGCAGCGTAGAGCAGCTTCATCAGCCCCAGCATTTT	CASSVEQLHQPQHF
TRBV6-8	large	TRBJ2-7	TRBD2	TGTGCCAGCAGTTACTTAGCGGGGGAACCCTACGAGCAGTACTTC	CASSYLAGEPYEQYF
TRBV18	.	TRBJ1-6	.	TGTGCCAGCTCACCACCAAGATCTTCGACGCCCCTCCACTTT	CASSPPRSSTPLHF
TRBV2	.	TRBJ2-1	.	TGTGCCAGCAGATCACGACCCCCGAGACTCATCGAGCAGTTCTTC	CASRSRPPRLIEQFF
TRBV29-1	.	TRBJ2-5	.	TGCAGCGTCCTAGGGAATCAAGAGACCCAATACTTC	CSVLGNQETQYF
TRBV19	.	TRBJ2-7	TRBD1	TGTGCCAGTAGTATTCAGGGACAGGGGGCTTCCTACGAGCAGTACTTC	CASSIQGQGASYEQYF
TRBV18	.	TRBJ1-6	.	TGTGCCAGCTCACCACGGGAACAGAGTTATAATTCACCCCTCCACTTT	CASSPREQSYNSPLHF
TRBV28	.	TRBJ2-7	.	TGTGCCAGCAGTTTTGCCCTTACAGGTGCCACCTACGAGCAGTACTTC	CASSFALTGATYEQYF
TRBV6-8	.	TRBJ1-1	.	TGTGCCAGCAGTCTGGGGGGGACCTCCGGGAACACTGAAGCTTTCTTT	CASSLGGTSGNTEAFF
TRBV19	.	TRBJ2-7	.	TGTGCCAGTAGTATAGGGCGGGAAGGATTCTACGAGCAGTACTTC	CASSIGREGFYEQYF
TRBV9	few	TRBJ1-4	.	TGTGCCAGCACGGAAAGGGCCAATGGTGAAAAACTGTTTTTT	CASTERANGEKLFF
TRBV18	.	TRBJ1-5	.	TGTGCCAGCTCACCCGGGACCAATCAGCCCCAGCATTTT	CASSPGTNQPQHF
TRBV4-1	large	TRBJ1-1	.	TGCGCCAGCAGCCAAAGCGCAGGAAACACTGAAGCTTTCTTT	CASSQSAGNTEAFF
TRBV9	few	TRBJ1-3	.	TGTGCCAGCAGCGTAGATGTCCGGACCTCCAGGGCTGGAAACACCATATATTTT	CASSVDVRTSRAGNTIYF
TRBV30	few	TRBJ1-2	.	TGTGCCTGGGACCGTTCTTCCGGCTACACCTTC	CAWDRSSGYTF
TRBV30	.	TRBJ1-2	TRBD1	TGTGCCTGGGCCTCTTCCGCCGGGACAGTTATCTATGGCTACACCTTC	CAWASSAGTVIYGYTF
TRBV19	.	TRBJ1-1	.	TGTGCCAGTAGTATATTAGGGATGGTGGGGGACACTGAAGCTTTCTTT	CASSILGMVGDTEAFF